The rows below give T cell receptor beta chains drawn from one sample of a study of blood T cell repertoires in COVID-19. Assay: immunoSEQ multiplex PCR; the TCRdb copy retains only in-frame clones and omits some. Counted here are roughly 240,000 clones, roughly 89% occurring once; the ten biggest clones make up just over 2.5%. Sequenced material: PBMCs or T cells enriched from blood (not recorded which). The receptors derive from a woman in her 30s with acute COVID-19. CDR3s include the opening cysteine and the closing phenylalanine or tryptophan. A D gene is named only where the DNA matches it firmly. Not every row has a clone size; where given, it reads once, few, many or a size class.

D gene: TRBD1
V gene: TRBV5-1
clone size: -
J gene: TRBJ1-1
CDR3 protein: CASSLGTGGYNIEAFF
CDR3 DNA: TGCGCCAGCAGCTTGGGGACAGGGGGTTATAACATTGAAGCTTTCTTT

D gene: TRBD1
V gene: TRBV10-3
clone size: -
J gene: TRBJ2-1
CDR3 protein: CAMGTGGNEQFF
CDR3 DNA: TGTGCCATGGGGACAGGGGGGAATGAGCAGTTCTTC

D gene: TRBD1
V gene: TRBV10-2
clone size: -
J gene: TRBJ2-1
CDR3 protein: CASSERTGTLNEQFF
CDR3 DNA: TGCGCCAGCAGTGAGCGGACAGGGACCCTCAATGAGCAGTTCTTC

D gene: -
V gene: TRBV19
clone size: -
J gene: TRBJ2-7
CDR3 protein: CASSISGLANAEQYF
CDR3 DNA: TGTGCCAGTAGTATTTCGGGGCTAGCGAATGCCGAGCAGTACTTC

D gene: -
V gene: TRBV4-1
clone size: -
J gene: TRBJ1-1
CDR3 protein: CASSLPLQGGEAFF
CDR3 DNA: TGCGCCAGCAGCCTGCCATTACAGGGTGGGGAAGCTTTCTTT

D gene: -
V gene: TRBV18
clone size: -
J gene: TRBJ2-5
CDR3 protein: CASSRSKDTQETQYF
CDR3 DNA: TGTGCCAGCTCGAGAAGCAAGGACACACAAGAGACCCAGTACTTC

D gene: -
V gene: TRBV13
clone size: -
J gene: TRBJ2-7
CDR3 protein: CASSPGTEYEQYF
CDR3 DNA: TGTGCCAGCAGCCCCGGGACTGAGTACGAGCAGTACTTC

D gene: TRBD1
V gene: TRBV5-4
clone size: -
J gene: TRBJ1-2
CDR3 protein: CASSLYAGGYGYTF
CDR3 DNA: TGTGCCAGCAGCTTGTATGCAGGGGGTTATGGCTACACCTTC

D gene: -
V gene: TRBV14
clone size: few
J gene: TRBJ1-2
CDR3 protein: CASSHLDSNYGYTF
CDR3 DNA: TGTGCCAGCAGCCATTTGGACAGTAACTATGGCTACACCTTC

D gene: -
V gene: TRBV11-2
clone size: -
J gene: TRBJ1-1
CDR3 protein: CASSFSTEAFF
CDR3 DNA: TGTGCCAGCAGTTTTAGCACTGAAGCTTTCTTT

D gene: -
V gene: TRBV7-9
clone size: -
J gene: TRBJ1-2
CDR3 protein: CASSKRTTGEDYGYTF
CDR3 DNA: TGTGCCAGCAGCAAAAGGACGACAGGAGAGGACTATGGCTACACCTTC

D gene: TRBD2
V gene: TRBV7-9
clone size: -
J gene: TRBJ2-7
CDR3 protein: CASSPSGARYEQYF
CDR3 DNA: TGTGCCAGCAGCCCGAGCGGGGCCAGGTACGAGCAGTACTTC

D gene: -
V gene: TRBV7-9
clone size: -
J gene: TRBJ1-1
CDR3 protein: CASSLARGFTEAFF
CDR3 DNA: TGTGCCAGCAGCTTAGCCAGGGGATTCACTGAAGCTTTCTTT

D gene: -
V gene: TRBV10-3
clone size: -
J gene: TRBJ1-1
CDR3 protein: CATRGDLNTEAFF
CDR3 DNA: TGTGCCACCCGGGGGGACCTGAACACTGAAGCTTTCTTT

D gene: -
V gene: TRBV7-9
clone size: few
J gene: TRBJ1-1
CDR3 protein: CASSLTVQNTEAFF
CDR3 DNA: TGTGCCAGCAGCTTAACAGTACAGAACACTGAAGCTTTCTTT

D gene: -
V gene: TRBV19
clone size: -
J gene: TRBJ1-1
CDR3 protein: CASSPQAENTEAFF
CDR3 DNA: TGTGCCAGTAGCCCACAGGCCGAGAACACTGAAGCTTTCTTT

D gene: -
V gene: TRBV5-1
clone size: -
J gene: TRBJ2-6
CDR3 protein: CASSLGRRGDSGANVLTF
CDR3 DNA: TGCGCCAGCAGCTTGGGCAGGAGGGGCGATTCTGGGGCCAACGTCCTGACTTTC

D gene: -
V gene: TRBV29-1
clone size: -
J gene: TRBJ2-2
CDR3 protein: CSVRGLGSNTGELFF
CDR3 DNA: TGCAGCGTACGGGGATTGGGTTCCAACACCGGGGAGCTGTTTTTT

D gene: -
V gene: TRBV14
clone size: -
J gene: TRBJ2-7
CDR3 protein: CASSQAPRGVHPYEQYF
CDR3 DNA: TGTGCCAGCAGCCAAGCCCCCCGCGGGGTCCATCCCTACGAGCAGTACTTC

D gene: -
V gene: TRBV7-9
clone size: -
J gene: TRBJ2-2
CDR3 protein: CASSRAPSGTGELFF
CDR3 DNA: TGTGCCAGCAGCCGGGCCCCATCAGGGACCGGGGAGCTGTTTTTT

D gene: -
V gene: TRBV27
clone size: -
J gene: TRBJ2-2
CDR3 protein: CASSLSGGNTGELFF
CDR3 DNA: TGTGCCAGCAGTTTATCGGGGGGAAACACCGGGGAGCTGTTTTTT

D gene: -
V gene: TRBV5-1
clone size: -
J gene: TRBJ1-2
CDR3 protein: CASSWTDNYGYTF
CDR3 DNA: TGCGCCAGCAGCTGGACAGATAACTATGGCTACACCTTC

D gene: -
V gene: TRBV5-5
clone size: -
J gene: TRBJ2-7
CDR3 protein: CASSSLNYEQYF
CDR3 DNA: TGTGCCAGCAGCTCCCTTAACTACGAGCAGTACTTC

D gene: -
V gene: TRBV5-4
clone size: -
J gene: TRBJ2-1
CDR3 protein: CASTGGSSYNEQFF
CDR3 DNA: TGTGCCAGCACCGGGGGTAGCTCCTACAATGAGCAGTTCTTC

D gene: -
V gene: TRBV5-6
clone size: few
J gene: TRBJ1-6
CDR3 protein: CASSETGHLSYNSPLHF
CDR3 DNA: TGTGCCAGCAGCGAAACGGGACACCTCTCCTATAATTCACCCCTCCACTTT

D gene: -
V gene: TRBV2
clone size: -
J gene: TRBJ2-3
CDR3 protein: CASKTDPSVSTDTQYF
CDR3 DNA: TGTGCCAGCAAGACAGACCCGTCGGTTAGCACAGATACGCAGTATTTT

D gene: -
V gene: TRBV7-2
clone size: -
J gene: TRBJ1-2
CDR3 protein: CASSAPNNPYGYTF
CDR3 DNA: TGTGCCAGCAGCGCACCGAACAACCCCTATGGCTACACCTTC

D gene: TRBD1
V gene: TRBV6-5
clone size: once
J gene: TRBJ1-2
CDR3 protein: CASTHRGILGGGYTF
CDR3 DNA: TGTGCCAGCACCCACAGGGGCATCCTCGGTGGTGGCTACACCTTC

D gene: TRBD1
V gene: TRBV6-5
clone size: -
J gene: TRBJ2-7
CDR3 protein: CASSITGTGNEQYF
CDR3 DNA: TGTGCCAGCAGTATCACCGGGACAGGGAACGAGCAGTACTTC

D gene: TRBD1
V gene: TRBV18
clone size: few
J gene: TRBJ1-2
CDR3 protein: CASSPEDRGVDGYTF
CDR3 DNA: TGTGCCAGCTCACCCGAGGACAGGGGGGTCGATGGCTACACCTTC

D gene: -
V gene: TRBV5-6
clone size: -
J gene: TRBJ2-2
CDR3 protein: CASSLVRGELFF
CDR3 DNA: TGTGCCAGCAGCTTGGTCAGGGGGGAGCTGTTTTTT

D gene: TRBD1
V gene: TRBV6-5
clone size: -
J gene: TRBJ1-6
CDR3 protein: CASSRDSSYNSPLHF
CDR3 DNA: TGTGCCAGCAGCAGGGACAGCTCCTATAATTCACCCCTCCACTTT

D gene: -
V gene: TRBV28
clone size: -
J gene: TRBJ2-5
CDR3 protein: CASSLAGPQETQYF
CDR3 DNA: TGTGCCAGCAGTTTAGCGGGGCCCCAAGAGACCCAGTACTTC

D gene: TRBD1
V gene: TRBV4-3
clone size: -
J gene: TRBJ2-7
CDR3 protein: CASSQDGTGIYEQYF
CDR3 DNA: TGCGCCAGCAGCCAAGACGGGACAGGGATATACGAGCAGTACTTC

D gene: -
V gene: TRBV7-2
clone size: -
J gene: TRBJ1-1
CDR3 protein: CASSRIQIMNTEAFF
CDR3 DNA: TGTGCCAGCAGCCGCATACAGATTATGAACACTGAAGCTTTCTTT

D gene: TRBD1
V gene: TRBV27
clone size: -
J gene: TRBJ1-5
CDR3 protein: CASSLHPGQGPQHF
CDR3 DNA: TGTGCCAGCAGTTTACACCCGGGACAGGGTCCCCAGCATTTT

D gene: -
V gene: TRBV18
clone size: -
J gene: TRBJ2-3
CDR3 protein: CASSPPSTDTQYF
CDR3 DNA: TGTGCCAGCTCACCACCATCGACAGATACGCAGTATTTT

D gene: TRBD1
V gene: TRBV2
clone size: -
J gene: TRBJ2-1
CDR3 protein: CASSLPGQGPYNEQFF
CDR3 DNA: TGTGCCAGCAGCCTTCCGGGACAGGGACCCTACAATGAGCAGTTCTTC

D gene: -
V gene: TRBV7-2
clone size: -
J gene: TRBJ1-2
CDR3 protein: CASSLRTGRDYYGYTF
CDR3 DNA: TGTGCCAGCAGCCTCAGAACAGGGAGGGACTACTATGGCTACACCTTC

D gene: TRBD1
V gene: TRBV7-6
clone size: -
J gene: TRBJ1-2
CDR3 protein: CASSLGGQGYYGYTF
CDR3 DNA: TGTGCCAGCAGCTTGGGGGGACAGGGCTACTATGGCTACACCTTC

D gene: TRBD1
V gene: TRBV7-8
clone size: few
J gene: TRBJ2-7
CDR3 protein: CASSLGRQGYEQYF
CDR3 DNA: TGTGCCAGCAGCTTGGGGAGACAGGGTTACGAGCAGTACTTC

D gene: -
V gene: TRBV25-1
clone size: -
J gene: TRBJ2-1
CDR3 protein: CASSPGQGGLWDEQFF
CDR3 DNA: TGTGCCAGCAGCCCCGGACAGGGAGGGCTTTGGGATGAGCAGTTCTTC

D gene: -
V gene: TRBV10-2
clone size: -
J gene: TRBJ2-7
CDR3 protein: CASSPLVGVYEQYF
CDR3 DNA: TGCGCCAGCAGTCCCTTGGTCGGGGTCTACGAGCAGTACTTC

D gene: -
V gene: TRBV4-1
clone size: -
J gene: TRBJ1-5
CDR3 protein: CASSQGGFTGMGQPQHF
CDR3 DNA: TGCGCCAGCAGCCAAGGAGGGTTCACGGGGATGGGTCAGCCCCAGCATTTT

D gene: -
V gene: TRBV3-1/TRBV3-2
clone size: -
J gene: TRBJ2-7
CDR3 protein: CASSQGVSSYEQYF
CDR3 DNA: TGTGCCAGCAGCCAGGGAGTCAGCTCCTACGAGCAGTACTTC

D gene: -
V gene: TRBV12-2
clone size: -
J gene: TRBJ1-1
CDR3 protein: CASRRQQGTEAFF
CDR3 DNA: TGTGCAAGTCGCCGGCAACAGGGGACTGAAGCTTTCTTT

D gene: -
V gene: TRBV6-5
clone size: -
J gene: TRBJ1-1
CDR3 protein: CASSYSKGGGTEAFF
CDR3 DNA: TGTGCCAGCAGTTACTCAAAGGGGGGGGGTACTGAAGCTTTCTTT

D gene: -
V gene: TRBV28
clone size: -
J gene: TRBJ1-2
CDR3 protein: CASSLQDYGYTF
CDR3 DNA: TGTGCCAGCAGTTTACAGGACTATGGCTACACCTTC